The table lists the clone carrying this T cell receptor (beta chain) with many counts. The antigen is undetermined. The data are from a study of early T cells in non-severe SARS-CoV-2 infection. Study details: The authors sequenced bulk RNA from unsorted whole blood, leaving chains unpaired. Study observations and caveats: Using VDJdb, the matching emphasized anti-spike CD8 responses while missing private and CD4 specificities.

Researchers tagged individual cDNA molecules with unique molecular identifiers. TCRdb processed the 5' RACE reads anew with MiXCR; each CDR3 protein has one entry. The table shows around 77,000 distinct CDR3 sequences, with around 12% occurring only once. This receptor was identified in an adult who was a healthcare worker with PCR-confirmed SARS-CoV-2 infection or an uninfected control (not recorded which). The donor label of this sample is uncertain. The sample was whole blood, taken at baseline.

The CDR3 DNA is TGTGCCAGCAGCCCGCGGGCGGGTAACACCGGGGAGCTGTTTTTT. As protein: CASSPRAGNTGELFF. The chain recombines TRBV3-1 with TRBJ2-2; a possible D gene is TRBD2 (5 bases). Germline V gene sequence: CDR1 LGHDT, CDR2 YNNKEL (reference sequence). V lost 4 bases to trimming and J lost 2 bases, with 11 bases between them. The CDR3 runs 15 residues.